This T cell receptor beta chain was obtained from a study of radiation and T cells in renal cell carcinoma. Turning to the study itself: Nephrectomy followed 15 Gy stereotactic body radiation by 4 weeks.

Time point specified: blood 2 weeks post-SBRT. Treatment of the sample: 15 Gy SBRT to primary tumor, nephrectomy 4 weeks later. Radiation-treated patients gave blood at baseline, week 2 and week 4. Points from the study as a whole: From baseline, blood top tumor clonotypes peaked at 2 weeks post-radiation.

Germline-derived CDR1 and CDR2 are SGHTA and FQGTGA. Trimming removed 8 bases from V and 1 base from J, with 14 bases in between. This CDR3 comprises 15 residues. Clones were sequenced by immunoSEQ multiplex PCR, and TCRdb holds only the in-frame ones, with some missing. The repertoire consists of about 130,000 clones, with approximately 90% occurring once and the leading ten covering 5% to 6%. As regards this clone: Antigen: not known.

The source was blood, collected from a patient whose treatment included radiotherapy and nephrectomy. The receptor's source is a woman in her 70s with renal cell carcinoma. The chain is built from TRBV7-3 and TRBJ2-2; D is unclear. DNA of the CDR3: TGTGCCAGCGGGCTCCAGGTTGGGAACACCGGGGAGCTGTTTTTT. As protein: CASGLQVGNTGELFF.